The T cell receptor (beta chain) described here comes from a study of technical replicates of blood from a few donors. From germline, CDR1 is SGHRS and CDR2 YFSETQ. The V gene lost 3 bases and the J gene lost 7 bases, with 7 bases spanning the gap. The CDR3 totals 11 residues. Generated by immunoSEQ multiplex PCR, the TCRdb table keeps only in-frame clones and is missing some. The repertoire holds some 80,000 clones, around 94% seen once, with around 0.41% in the top ten. This chain connects TRBV5-1 to TRBJ2-5; D is uncertain. The receptor was derived from a human donor in good health. Sequenced input: T cells isolated from PBMCs. The CDR3 spells CASSSVGTQYF. In DNA form, the CDR3 reads TGCGCCAGCAGCTCCGTCGGGACCCAGTACTTC.